This TCR beta chain was captured by sequencing in a study of blood T cell repertoires in COVID-19. Across the whole study: Acute and convalescent COVID-19 specimens originated in the United States, Italy and Spain. Nucleic acid was either cDNA or gDNA, and it came from T cells, B-cell-depleted T cells, or PBMCs.

Study processing details: Estimation of nucleated cell counts was performed using reference gene primer amplification. Profiled with immunoSEQ multiplex PCR; TCRdb holds only in-frame clones, not every one. D and trimming were read from the DNA, whereas the V and J calls and clone size are those reported in that table. The top ten hold around 1% of the sample, which has 380,000 or so clones, approximately 77% seen once. V shed 6 bases and J 10 bases; nucleotides not matched to a gene: 15. The germline CDR1 and CDR2 sequences are LNHDA and SQIVND (reference sequence). CDR3 length equals 15 residues. The chain employs TRBV19 and TRBJ1-2, with 9 bases lining up with TRBD1. The clonotype originates from a human donor with acute or convalescent COVID-19. The donor label of this sample is uncertain. Sample: peripheral blood. This chain's CDR3 is CASSRDRATRGFYTF. The CDR3 coding sequence is TGTGCCAGTAGCCGGGACAGGGCAACTCGGGGGTTCTACACCTTC.